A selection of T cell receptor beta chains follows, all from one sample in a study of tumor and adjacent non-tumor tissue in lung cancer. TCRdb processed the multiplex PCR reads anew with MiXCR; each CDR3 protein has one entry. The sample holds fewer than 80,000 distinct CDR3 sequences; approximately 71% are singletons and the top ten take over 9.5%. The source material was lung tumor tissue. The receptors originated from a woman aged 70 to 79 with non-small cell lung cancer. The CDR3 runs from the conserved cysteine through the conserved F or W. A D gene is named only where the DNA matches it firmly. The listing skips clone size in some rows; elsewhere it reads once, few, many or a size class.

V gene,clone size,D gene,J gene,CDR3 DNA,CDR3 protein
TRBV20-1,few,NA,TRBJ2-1,TGCAGTGCTAGAGCACCTAGGGGGGGCAATGAGCAGTTCTTC,CSARAPRGGNEQFF
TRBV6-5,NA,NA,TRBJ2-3,TGTGCCAGCAGCTCCCTAGGTAACTTGGGAGATACGCAGTATTTT,CASSSLGNLGDTQYF
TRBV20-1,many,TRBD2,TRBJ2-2,TGCAGTGCCCCGGGGGGACTAGCGGGAGGGACGAACACCGGGGAGCTGTTTTTT,CSAPGGLAGGTNTGELFF
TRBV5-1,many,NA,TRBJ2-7,TGCGCCAGCAGAGGTGAGGGGAGGAGCTCCTACGAGCAGTACTTC,CASRGEGRSSYEQYF
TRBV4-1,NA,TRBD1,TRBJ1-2,TGCGCCAGCAGCCAAAGGGACAGGAACCGGAACTATGGTTGCACCTTC,CASSQRDRNRNYGCTF
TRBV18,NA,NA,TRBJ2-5,TGTGCCAGCTCGTTAGACAGGACACAAGAGACCCAGTACTTC,CASSLDRTQETQYF
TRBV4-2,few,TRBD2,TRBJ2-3,TGTGACAGCAGTCAAGATTCACTAGCGGCCTCCGATACGCAGTATTTT,CDSSQDSLAASDTQYF
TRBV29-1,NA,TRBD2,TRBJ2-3,TGCAGCGTTCTCCCACTAGGGCGGGGGAGCACATATAGGCAGTATTTT,CSVLPLGRGSTYRQYF
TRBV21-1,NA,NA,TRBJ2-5,TGTGCCAGCAGCACCGGATTAGCGGGAGGGTGGGAGACCCAGTACTTC,CASSTGLAGGWETQYF
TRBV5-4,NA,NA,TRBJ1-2,TGTGCCAGCAGCTTGCTTGCGGAGGGACTGACCTATGGCTACACATTC,CASSLLAEGLTYGYTF
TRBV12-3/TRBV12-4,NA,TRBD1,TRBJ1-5,TGTCCCAACAGTGCAAAGACAGGGGGCGTTAATCAGCCCCAACATTTT,CPNSAKTGGVNQPQHF
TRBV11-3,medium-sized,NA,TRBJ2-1,TGTGCCAGCAGCCGGACCGGGTCGTTATACAATGAGCAGTTCTTC,CASSRTGSLYNEQFF
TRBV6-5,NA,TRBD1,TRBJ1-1,TGTACCAGCAGTAGTGGGAGAAAAGGACAGGGTACCCTGGGGACTGAAGCTTTCTTT,CTSSSGRKGQGTLGTEAFF
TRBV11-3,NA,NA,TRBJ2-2,TGTGCCAGCAGCCCCCACCAATCGACATCGGACACTGGGGAGTTGTTCTTT,CASSPHQSTSDTGELFF
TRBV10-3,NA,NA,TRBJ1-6,TGTGCCATCAGTGAGCGATACCAGACAGTTTCCGTGGTATCACCCCTCCACTTT,CAISERYQTVSVVSPLHF
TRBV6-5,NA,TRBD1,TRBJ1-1,TGTGCCAGCAGTTACCAAGGGACAGGGGCCCTCAGGTCTGAAACTTTCTTT,CASSYQGTGALRSETFF
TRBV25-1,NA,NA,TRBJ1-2,TGTGCCAGCACAGCGTTCGGCGGCTACACCTTC,CASTAFGGYTF
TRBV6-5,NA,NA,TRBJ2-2,TGTGCCAGCAGTTACGGCCCGGGGACCGGTAAGCTGTTTTTT,CASSYGPGTGKLFF
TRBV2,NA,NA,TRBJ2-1,TGTGCCTTAGAGACGAACTCCTACAATGAGCAGTTCTTC,CALETNSYNEQFF
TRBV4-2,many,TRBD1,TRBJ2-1,TGTGCCAGCAGCCAAGATGCAGGGGGCGCCAACAGTGAGCAGTTCTTC,CASSQDAGGANSEQFF
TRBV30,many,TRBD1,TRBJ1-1,TGTGCCTGGAGTGGGGGGACAGGGGAAGCTTTCTTT,CAWSGGTGEAFF
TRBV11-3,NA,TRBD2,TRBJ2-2,TGTGCCAGCAGCTTAGTTGGTAGCGGGGGTACCGGGGAGCTGTTTTTT,CASSLVGSGGTGELFF
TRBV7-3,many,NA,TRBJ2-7,TGTGCCAGCAGCTTACGCGAACCGGGGCGTGGGGTCGAGCAGTACTTC,CASSLREPGRGVEQYF
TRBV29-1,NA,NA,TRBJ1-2,TGCAGCGCCGCGACAGTGAATAACTATGACTACACCTTC,CSAATVNNYDYTF
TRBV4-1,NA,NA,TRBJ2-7,TGCACCAGCAGTCCCCGGGACGATGCCTACGAGCAGTACTTC,CTSSPRDDAYEQYF
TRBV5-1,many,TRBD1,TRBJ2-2,TGCGCCAGCAGCTCTTCCGGGACAGGGATTAGAACAACCGGGGAGCTGTTTTTT,CASSSSGTGIRTTGELFF
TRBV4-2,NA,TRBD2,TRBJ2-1,TGTGCCAGCAGCCAAGATTACCTGACTAGCGGGACCTACAATGAGCAGTTCTTC,CASSQDYLTSGTYNEQFF
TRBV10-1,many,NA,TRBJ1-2,TGCGCCAGCAGTGAGTCAGCGTCCTATGGCTACACCTTC,CASSESASYGYTF
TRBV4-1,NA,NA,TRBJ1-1,TGCGCCAGTAGCCAAGTGGGTCAGGGTGTTGACACTGGAGCTTTCTTT,CASSQVGQGVDTGAFF
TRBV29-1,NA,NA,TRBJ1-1,TGCAGCGTACATACCGGGACACATGAAACTTTCTTT,CSVHTGTHETFF
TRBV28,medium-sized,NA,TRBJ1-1,TGTGCCAGCAGTGAACAGGTGAACACTGAAGCTTTCTTT,CASSEQVNTEAFF